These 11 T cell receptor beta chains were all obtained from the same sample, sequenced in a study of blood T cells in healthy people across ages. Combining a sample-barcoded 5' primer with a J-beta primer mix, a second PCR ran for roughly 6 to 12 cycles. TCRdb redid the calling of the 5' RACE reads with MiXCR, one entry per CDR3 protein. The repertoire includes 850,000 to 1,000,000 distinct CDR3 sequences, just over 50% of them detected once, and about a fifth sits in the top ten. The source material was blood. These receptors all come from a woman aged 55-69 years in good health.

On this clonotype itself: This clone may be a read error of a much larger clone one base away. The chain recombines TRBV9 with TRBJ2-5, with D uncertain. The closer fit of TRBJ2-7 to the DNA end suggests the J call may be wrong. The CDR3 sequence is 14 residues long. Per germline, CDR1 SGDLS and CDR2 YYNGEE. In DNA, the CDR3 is TGTGCCAGCGGCTACTACACGGATGGCGGCGAGCAGTACTTC. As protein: CASGYYTDGGEQYF.

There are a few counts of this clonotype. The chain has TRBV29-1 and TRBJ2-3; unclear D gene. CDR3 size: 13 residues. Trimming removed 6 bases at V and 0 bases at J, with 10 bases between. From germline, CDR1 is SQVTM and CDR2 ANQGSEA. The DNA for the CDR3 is TGCAGCGTAGTGTGGGATAGCACAGATACGCAGTATTTT. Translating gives CSVVWDSTDTQYF.

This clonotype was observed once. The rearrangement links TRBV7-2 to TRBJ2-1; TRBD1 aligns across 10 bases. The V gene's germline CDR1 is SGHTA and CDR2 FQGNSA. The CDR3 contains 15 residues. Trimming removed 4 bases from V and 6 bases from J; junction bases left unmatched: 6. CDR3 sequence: CASSYLDRGRNEQFF. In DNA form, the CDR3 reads TGTGCCAGCAGCTATCTTGACAGGGGGCGCAATGAGCAGTTCTTC. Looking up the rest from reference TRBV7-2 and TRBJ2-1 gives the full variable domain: GAGVSQSPSNKVTEKGKDVELRCDPISGHTALYWYRQSLGQGLEFLIYFQGNSAPDKSGLPSDRFSAERTGGSVSTLTIQRTQQEDSAVYLCASSYLDRGRNEQFFGPGTRLTVL.

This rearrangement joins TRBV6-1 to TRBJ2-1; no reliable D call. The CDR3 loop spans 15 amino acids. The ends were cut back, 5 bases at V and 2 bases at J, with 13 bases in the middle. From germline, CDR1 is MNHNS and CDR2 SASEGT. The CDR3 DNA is TGTGCCAGCAGTTCCCCCGGGCCACCCTACAATGAGCAGTTCTTC. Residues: CASSSPGPPYNEQFF.

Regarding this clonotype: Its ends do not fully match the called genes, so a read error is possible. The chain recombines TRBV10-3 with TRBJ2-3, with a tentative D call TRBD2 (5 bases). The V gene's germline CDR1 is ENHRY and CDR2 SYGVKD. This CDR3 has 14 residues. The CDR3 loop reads CAIRGAESTDMQYF. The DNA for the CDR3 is TGTGCCATCCGGGGAGCGGAGAGCACAGATATGCAGTATTTT.

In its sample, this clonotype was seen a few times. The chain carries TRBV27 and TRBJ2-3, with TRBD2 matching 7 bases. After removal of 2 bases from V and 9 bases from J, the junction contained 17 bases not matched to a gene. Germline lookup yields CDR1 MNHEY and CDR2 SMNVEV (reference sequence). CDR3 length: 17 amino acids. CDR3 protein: CASSLTTPGLSPVTQYF. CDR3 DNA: TGTGCCAGCAGTTTAACTACTCCGGGACTATCCCCGGTCACGCAGTATTTT.

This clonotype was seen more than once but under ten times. This CDR3 reads CSVRGSPNEQFF. CDR3 coding DNA: TGCAGCGTTCGAGGGAGCCCGAATGAGCAGTTCTTC. V usage is TRBV29-1 and J usage is TRBJ2-1; TRBD2 might be the D (5 bases). This CDR3 has 12 amino acids. Germline-derived CDR1 and CDR2 are SQVTM and ANQGSEA. V lost 5 bases, J lost 7 bases, and 12 bases lay in between.

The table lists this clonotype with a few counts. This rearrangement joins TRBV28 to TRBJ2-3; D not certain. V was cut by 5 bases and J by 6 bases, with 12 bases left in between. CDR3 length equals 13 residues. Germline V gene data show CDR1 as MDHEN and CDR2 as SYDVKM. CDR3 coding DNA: TGTGCCAGCAGTGTGCCATCCCTGGATACGCAGTATTTT. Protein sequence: CASSVPSLDTQYF.

The DNA of the CDR3 is TGCGCCAGCAGCTTGTATGGACAGAACACCGGGGAGCTGTTTTTT. It yields the protein CASSLYGQNTGELFF. This rearrangement joins TRBV5-1 to TRBJ2-2, with a possible D match to TRBD1 (5 bases). V gave up 1 base and J gave up 1 base, with 8 bases separating them. Germline lookup yields CDR1 SGHRS and CDR2 YFSETQ. This CDR3 is 15 amino acids long. The full variable domain, rest sourced from reference TRBV5-1 and TRBJ2-2, is KAGVTQTPRYLIKTRGQQVTLSCSPISGHRSVSWYQQTPGQGLQFLFEYFSETQRNKGNFPGRFSGRQFSNSRSEMNVSTLELGDSALYLCASSLYGQNTGELFFGEGSRLTVL.

CDR3 DNA: TGTGCCTGGAGTTTCCCGGACAGAAACACTGAAGCTTTCTTT. This encodes CAWSFPDRNTEAFF. The chain combines TRBV30 with TRBJ1-1; a weak D match, TRBD1 (6 bases). The CDR3 loop spans 14 amino acids. Germline assignment: CDR1 GTSNPN and CDR2 SVGIG (reference sequence). V was pared by 2 bases and J by 2 bases, with 12 bases between.

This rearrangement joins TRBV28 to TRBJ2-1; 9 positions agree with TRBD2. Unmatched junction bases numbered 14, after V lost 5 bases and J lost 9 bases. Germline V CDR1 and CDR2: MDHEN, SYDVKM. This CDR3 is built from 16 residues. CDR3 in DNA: TGTGCCAGCAGTCCGACCGGGACTAGCCCGATCAGTGAGCAGTTCTTC. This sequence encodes CASSPTGTSPISEQFF. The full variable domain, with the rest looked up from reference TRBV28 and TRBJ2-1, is DVKVTQSSRYLVKRTGEKVFLECVQDMDHENMFWYRQDPGLGLRLIYFSYDVKMKEKGDIPEGYSVSREKKERFSLILESASTNQTSMYLCASSPTGTSPISEQFFGPGTRLTVL.